The sequence of this T cell receptor beta chain was determined in a study of cytotoxic CD8 clonotypes in ibrutinib-treated CLL (dated by TCRdb to 2020 to 2023). Regarding the study in general: The cohort included about 15 treatment-naive and about a dozen relapsed/refractory patients; approximately 17 were IGHV unmutated. Samples at response were collected after a median of 12 months of treatment, with a range of about 6 to 40 months. Longitudinal samples were obtainable from about 30% of the roughly 90 participants in the trial. Cryopreserved peripheral blood mononuclear cells were obtained prior to treatment, at the time of response, and at either disease progression or sustained remission. Every remission and progressive disease sample was obtained while ibrutinib was still being received by the patients. On average, each sample yielded 255,043 productive templates and around 98,000 productive rearrangements. Responses were partial in some 24 patients and complete in 2; after median approximately 69 months follow-up, around 14 stayed in remission and approximately 12 progressed.

A MiSeq instrument was used for deep resolution sequencing, which targeted depths ranging from 1 in 1 million up to 1 in 200,000 T cells, with coverage averaging 10x for each clonotype. TCR beta libraries were generated with the immunoSEQ hsTCRB Kit. The paper's data handling went like this. ImmunoSEQ Data Assistant and ImmunoSEQ Analyzer were used for data analysis, and V, D and J genes were assigned according to IMGT definitions. Clonality, which ranges from 0 to 1, was calculated as one minus the normalized Shannon entropy of productive rearrangement frequencies. Only overrepresented clonotypes making up at least 0.05% of each patient's repertoire were included in the public clonotype analysis. Repertoires from about a dozen age-matched healthy donors in immuneACCESS were used as clonality controls. In its TCRdb copy, this immuneACCESS table keeps in-frame sequences only and misses some clones. Where compared with another copy, unresolved V genes explain less than half of these, and the others have no known cause. V and J calls and clone size come straight from that table; D and trimming were deduced from the DNA. The sample data list 190,000 or so clones, and approximately 68% of these were observed just once. Roughly 12% of the sample goes to the ten largest clones.

Explained via the paper, the time point label denotes: roughly 2 years on ibrutinib. For TCR beta library preparation, about 2.1 micrograms of genomic DNA were extracted from the cryopreserved PBMCs. Longitudinal blood samples from CLL patients on ibrutinib monotherapy underwent high-throughput TCR beta sequencing. The patients took part in an open-label, single-center phase 2 trial of ibrutinib monotherapy. About this clone: Its antigen is not yet known. Base qualities are not provided; no much larger clone lies one nucleotide away.

The paper's findings and limits, for the study overall: Sampling times were not matched between sustained-remission and progressing patients, and lymph node repertoires were not studied. Public clonotypes were rare and either contracted or stayed stable during treatment, and the rise in clonality at ibrutinib response reflected the expansion of private clonotypes. Baseline clonality exceeded that of age-matched healthy donors and correlated strongly with circulating CD8+ T-cell counts. An increase in clonality was observed at ibrutinib response, with clonality remaining stable during sustained remission and falling back toward baseline at progression.

Clipping removes 5 bases from V and 2 bases from J, with 4 as the unmatched junction base count. From the cysteine through the phenylalanine, the CDR3 covers 15 amino acids. Just the 45-base CDR3 DNA is kept, in frame starting at base 1. Via the germline V gene, CDR1 is SGHTA and CDR2 FQGNSA. This sequence was found in a human donor with chronic lymphocytic leukemia. Sequenced here: PBMCs, sampled after 24 months of ibrutinib treatment. This chain is built from TRBV7-2 and TRBJ2-3; 10 of the junction bases match TRBD1. The CDR3 protein is CASSLGTGDTDTQYF. The DNA is TGTGCCAGCAGCCTAGGGACAGGGGACACAGATACGCAGTATTTT.